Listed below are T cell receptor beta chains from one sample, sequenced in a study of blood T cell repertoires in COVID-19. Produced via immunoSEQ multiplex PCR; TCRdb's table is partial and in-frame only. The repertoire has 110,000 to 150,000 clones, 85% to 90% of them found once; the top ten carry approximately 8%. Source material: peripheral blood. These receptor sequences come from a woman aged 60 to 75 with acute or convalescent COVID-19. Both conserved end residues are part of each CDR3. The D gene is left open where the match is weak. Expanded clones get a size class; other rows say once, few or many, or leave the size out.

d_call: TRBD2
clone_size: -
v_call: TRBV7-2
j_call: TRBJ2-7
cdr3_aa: CASSLLAGAYEQYF
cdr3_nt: TGTGCCAGCAGCCTGCTAGCGGGTGCCTACGAGCAGTACTTC

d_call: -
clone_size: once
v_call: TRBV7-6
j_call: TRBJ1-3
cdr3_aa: CASSLQGASGNTIYF
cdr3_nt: TGTGCCAGCAGCTTGCAGGGTGCCTCTGGAAACACCATATATTTT

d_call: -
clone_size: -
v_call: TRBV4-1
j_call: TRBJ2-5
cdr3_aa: CASSLVYMETQYF
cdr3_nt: TGCGCCAGCAGCCTCGTGTATATGGAGACCCAGTACTTC

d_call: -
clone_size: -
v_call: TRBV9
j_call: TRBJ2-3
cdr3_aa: CASSVGASTDTQYF
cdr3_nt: TGTGCCAGCAGCGTGGGGGCTAGCACAGATACGCAGTATTTT

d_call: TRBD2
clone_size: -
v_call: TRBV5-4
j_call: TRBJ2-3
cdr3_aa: CASSRTSGGGTDTQYF
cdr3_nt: TGTGCCAGCAGCCGGACTAGCGGGGGGGGCACAGATACGCAGTATTTT

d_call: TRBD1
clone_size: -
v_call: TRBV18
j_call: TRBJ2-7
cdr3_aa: CASSRDRASYEQYF
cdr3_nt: TGTGCCAGCTCACGAGACAGGGCCTCCTACGAGCAGTACTTC

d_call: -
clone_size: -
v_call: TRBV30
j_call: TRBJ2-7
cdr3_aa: CASDSLGYEQYF
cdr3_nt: TGTGCCTCAGACAGCCTCGGGTACGAGCAGTACTTC

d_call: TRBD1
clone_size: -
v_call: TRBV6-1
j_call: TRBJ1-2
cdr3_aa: CASSETGGLYGYTF
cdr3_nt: TGTGCCAGCAGTGAGACAGGGGGTCTTTATGGCTACACCTTC

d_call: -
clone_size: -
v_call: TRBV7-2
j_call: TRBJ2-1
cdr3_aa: CASSATIAASSYNEQFF
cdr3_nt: TGTGCCAGCAGCGCCACAATAGCGGCTAGCTCCTACAATGAGCAGTTCTTC

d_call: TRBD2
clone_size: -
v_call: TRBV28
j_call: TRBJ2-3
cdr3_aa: CASSYGLAGGWNTQYF
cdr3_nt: TGTGCCAGCAGTTATGGACTAGCGGGGGGTTGGAATACGCAGTATTTT

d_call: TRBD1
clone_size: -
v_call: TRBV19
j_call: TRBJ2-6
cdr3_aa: CASSIYFVGGQGDPGANVLTF
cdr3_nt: TGTGCCAGTAGTATATACTTCGTCGGGGGACAGGGTGACCCTGGGGCCAACGTCCTGACTTTC

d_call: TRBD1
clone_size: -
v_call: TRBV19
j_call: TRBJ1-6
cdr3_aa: CASSIGTGGLSPLHF
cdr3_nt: TGTGCCAGTAGTATAGGGACAGGGGGCCTATCACCCCTCCACTTT

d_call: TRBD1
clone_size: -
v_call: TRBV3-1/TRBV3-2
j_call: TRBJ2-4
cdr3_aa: CASSQTGGQTYKNIQYF
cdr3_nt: TGTGCCAGCAGCCAGACAGGGGGCCAAACATACAAAAACATTCAGTACTTC

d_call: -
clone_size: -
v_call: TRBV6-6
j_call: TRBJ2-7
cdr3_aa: CASSGGRAASLLSSSYEQYF
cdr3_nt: TGTGCCAGCAGCGGGGGCAGGGCCGCTTCTCTCCTTTCCAGCTCCTACGAGCAGTACTTC

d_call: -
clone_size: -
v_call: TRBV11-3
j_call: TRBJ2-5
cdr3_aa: CASSSVPGTLAETQYF
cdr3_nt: TGTGCCAGCAGCTCTGTTCCAGGAACACTCGCGGAGACCCAGTACTTC

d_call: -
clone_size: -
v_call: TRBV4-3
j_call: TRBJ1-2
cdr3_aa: CASSQYINQDYNYGYTF
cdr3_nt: TGCGCCAGCAGCCAATATATCAATCAGGATTATAACTATGGCTACACCTTC

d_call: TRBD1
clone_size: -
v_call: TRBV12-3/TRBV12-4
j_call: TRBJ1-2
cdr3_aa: CASSQTGNLGYTF
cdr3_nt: TGTGCCAGCAGTCAGACAGGGAATCTAGGCTACACCTTC

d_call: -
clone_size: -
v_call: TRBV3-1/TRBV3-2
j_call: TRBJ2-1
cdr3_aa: CASSQGTGRGAAGENEQFF
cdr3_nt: TGTGCCAGCAGCCAAGGCACTGGTCGGGGGGCTGCGGGGGAGAATGAGCAGTTCTTC

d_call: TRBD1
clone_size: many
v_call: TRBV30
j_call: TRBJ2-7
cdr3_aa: CAWSVTGGVEQYF
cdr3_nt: TGTGCCTGGAGTGTGACAGGGGGGGTCGAGCAGTACTTC

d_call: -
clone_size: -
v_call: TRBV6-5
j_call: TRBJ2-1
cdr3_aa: CASSYTSYNEQFF
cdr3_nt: TGTGCCAGCAGTTACACCAGCTACAATGAGCAGTTCTTC

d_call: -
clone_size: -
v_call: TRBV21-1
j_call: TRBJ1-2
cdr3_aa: CASSSPITGGAYGYTF
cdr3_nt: TGTGCCAGCAGCAGTCCGATCACTGGGGGCGCCTATGGCTACACCTTC

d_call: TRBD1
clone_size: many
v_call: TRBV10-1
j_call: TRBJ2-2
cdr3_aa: CASSGQGATGELFF
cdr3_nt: TGCGCCAGCTCGGGACAGGGGGCCACCGGGGAGCTGTTTTTT

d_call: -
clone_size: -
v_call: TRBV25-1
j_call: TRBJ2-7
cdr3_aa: CASSARSSYEQYF
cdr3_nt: TGTGCCAGCAGTGCGAGGAGCTCCTACGAGCAGTACTTC

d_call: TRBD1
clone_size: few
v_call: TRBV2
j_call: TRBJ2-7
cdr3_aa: CASKRDRRSSYEQYF
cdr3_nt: TGTGCCAGCAAACGGGACAGGAGGAGCTCCTACGAGCAGTACTTC

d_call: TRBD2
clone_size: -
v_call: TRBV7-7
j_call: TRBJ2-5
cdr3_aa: CASSLNLAGETQYF
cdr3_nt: TGTGCTAGCAGCTTAAACCTAGCGGGGGAGACCCAGTACTTC

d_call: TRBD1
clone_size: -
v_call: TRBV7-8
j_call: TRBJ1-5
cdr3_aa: CASSLGTGGSQPQHF
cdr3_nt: TGTGCCAGCAGCTTAGGGACAGGGGGGAGTCAGCCCCAGCATTTT

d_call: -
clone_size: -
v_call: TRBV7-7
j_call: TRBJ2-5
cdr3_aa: CASSLSVGARETQYF
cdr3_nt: TGTGCTAGCAGCTTAAGCGTCGGTGCCCGGGAGACCCAGTACTTC

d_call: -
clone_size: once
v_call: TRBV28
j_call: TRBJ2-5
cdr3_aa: CASSFLAPETQYF
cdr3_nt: TGTGCCAGCAGTTTTCTGGCACCAGAGACCCAGTACTTC

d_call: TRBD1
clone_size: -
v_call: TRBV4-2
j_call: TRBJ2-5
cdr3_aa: CASSLGQGFQETQYF
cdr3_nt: TGTGCCAGCAGCCTAGGACAGGGTTTCCAAGAGACCCAGTACTTC

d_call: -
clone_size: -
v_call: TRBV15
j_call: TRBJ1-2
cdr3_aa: CATSRAKTGDGYTF
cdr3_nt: TGTGCCACCAGCAGGGCCAAGACGGGGGATGGCTACACCTTC

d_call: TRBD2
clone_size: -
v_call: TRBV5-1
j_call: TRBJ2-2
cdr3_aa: CASSLTGGVTGELFF
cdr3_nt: TGCGCCAGCAGCTTGACGGGGGGTGTCACCGGGGAGCTGTTTTTT

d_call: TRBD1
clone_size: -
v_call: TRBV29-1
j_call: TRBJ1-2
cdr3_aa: CSVRETGRFYGYTF
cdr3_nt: TGCAGCGTCCGAGAGACAGGGAGATTCTATGGCTACACCTTC

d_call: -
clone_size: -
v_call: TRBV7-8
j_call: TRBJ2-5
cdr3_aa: CASSLRSQGGGSGWIQETQYF
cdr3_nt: TGTGCCAGCAGCTTAAGGTCACAAGGGGGTGGGTCAGGGTGGATCCAAGAGACCCAGTACTTC

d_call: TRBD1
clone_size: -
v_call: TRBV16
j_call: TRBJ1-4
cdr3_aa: CASSQRRQGANEKLFF
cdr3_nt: TGTGCCAGCAGCCAACGAAGACAGGGAGCTAATGAAAAACTGTTTTTT